This is a list of T cell receptor beta chains from one sample in a study of molecular identifiers for immune sequencing clone quantification. TCRdb analysed the PCR reads with MiXCR anew, one entry per CDR3 protein. The sample lists over 600,000 distinct CDR3 sequences, about 20% occurring once. Sequencing used naive CD8+ T cells from blood, with Jurkat cell RNA spiked in. Receptor source: a human donor in good health. Some libraries in this study had Jurkat cell RNA spiked in. Each CDR3 is given with its conserved first and last residue. A D gene is named only where the DNA matches it firmly. Size is stated for part of the rows, as once, few or many counts, or as a class when the clone is expanded.

abundance,j_gene,v_gene,d_gene,CDR3nt,CDR3aa
many,TRBJ1-1,TRBV2,-,TGTGCCAGCAGTGAAGCTGTAGACAGCCTGGACACTGAAGCTTTCTTT,CASSEAVDSLDTEAFF
many,TRBJ2-3,TRBV28,-,TGTGCCAGCAGTCCGAAGATCCCAGATACGCAGTATTTT,CASSPKIPDTQYF
few,TRBJ1-2,TRBV4-1,TRBD1,TGCGCCAGCAGCCAGGCGACAGGGATGGTGTATGGCTACACCTTC,CASSQATGMVYGYTF
many,TRBJ2-1,TRBV29-1,-,TGCAGCGCCTCCGGTCTTGTGAACTCCTACAATGAGCAGTTCTTC,CSASGLVNSYNEQFF
-,TRBJ2-7,TRBV10-2,TRBD2,TGCGCCAGCAGTGAGTGGGCTAGCGGGGGCTACGAGCAGTACTTC,CASSEWASGGYEQYF
few,TRBJ2-1,TRBV20-1,TRBD2,TGCAGTGCTAGAGTGGTTGGGGGGACTAGCTCTCCCCGGACCTACAATGAGCAGTTCTTC,CSARVVGGTSSPRTYNEQFF
few,TRBJ2-7,TRBV30,TRBD1,TGTGCCTGGAGTATTCCGAGACAGGGGATGGACGAGCAGTACTTC,CAWSIPRQGMDEQYF
many,TRBJ2-4,TRBV5-4,-,TGTGCCAGCAGCTCCACCGGGACGCCGATGAAGGGTGTAAACATTCAGTACTTC,CASSSTGTPMKGVNIQYF
few,TRBJ2-1,TRBV25-1,TRBD1,TGTGCCAGCAGTGAATCAGGGGGCAGAACCTTCTACAATGAGCAGTTCTTC,CASSESGGRTFYNEQFF
-,TRBJ2-3,TRBV9,-,TGTGCCAGCAGCCGACTCGTACTAGAGGGCACAGATACGCAGTATTTT,CASSRLVLEGTDTQYF
few,TRBJ2-7,TRBV9,TRBD2,TGTGCCAGCAGCGTAGGATCCGGGACTAGCGGGGGCTACGAGCAGTACTTC,CASSVGSGTSGGYEQYF
many,TRBJ2-7,TRBV7-2,-,TGTGCCAGCAGCTCCTACGGGGGTAGCTCCTACGAGCAGTACTTC,CASSSYGGSSYEQYF
few,TRBJ2-1,TRBV12-3/TRBV12-4,TRBD2,TGTGCCAGCAGTCAGGGGCGGGGGGGCTTAAATGAGCAGTTCTTC,CASSQGRGGLNEQFF
many,TRBJ1-1,TRBV7-9,-,TGTGCCAGCAGCTTAACTGAAGCTTTCTTT,CASSLTEAFF
-,TRBJ2-1,TRBV6-2/TRBV6-3,-,TGTGCCAGCAGCACGCGCTATTACAATGAGCAGTTCTTC,CASSTRYYNEQFF
many,TRBJ1-1,TRBV30,-,TGTGCCTGGAGTGTACTTCGGGGTCACACTGAAGCTTTCTTT,CAWSVLRGHTEAFF
many,TRBJ1-4,TRBV15,-,TGTGCCACCAGCAGCGATGGAAGGGACCTACTCGAAAAACTGTTTTTT,CATSSDGRDLLEKLFF